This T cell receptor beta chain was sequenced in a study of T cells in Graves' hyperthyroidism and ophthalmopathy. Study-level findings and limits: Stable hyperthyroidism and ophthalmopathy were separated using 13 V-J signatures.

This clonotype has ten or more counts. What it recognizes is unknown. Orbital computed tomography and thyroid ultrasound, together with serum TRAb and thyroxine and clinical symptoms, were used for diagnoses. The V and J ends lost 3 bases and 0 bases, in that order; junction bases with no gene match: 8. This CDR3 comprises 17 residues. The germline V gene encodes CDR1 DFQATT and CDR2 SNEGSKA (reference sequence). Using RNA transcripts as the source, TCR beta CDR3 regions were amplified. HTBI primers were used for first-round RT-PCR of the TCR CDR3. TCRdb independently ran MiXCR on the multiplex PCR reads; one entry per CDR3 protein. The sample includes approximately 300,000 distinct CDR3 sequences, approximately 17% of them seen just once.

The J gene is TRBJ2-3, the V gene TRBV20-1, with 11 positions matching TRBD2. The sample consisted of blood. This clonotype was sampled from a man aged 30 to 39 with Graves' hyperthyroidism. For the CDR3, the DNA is TGCAGTGCTAGCACTAGCGGGAGAGGTGTCAGCACAGATACGCAGTATTTT. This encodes CSASTSGRGVSTDTQYF.